The source of this T cell receptor (beta chain) is a study of T cell responses to AZD1222 COVID-19 vaccine. TCRdb keeps only in-frame clones here, not all; method: immunoSEQ multiplex PCR. Altogether 150,000 to 200,000 clones are present, 85% to 95% being singletons, with the ten largest covering 1% to 1.5%. The input for sequencing was peripheral blood, taken on day 0 of AZD1222 vaccination. The receptor was isolated from an adult in good health.

DNA for the CDR3: TGTGCCAGCAACCGATTTAACTACAATGAGCAGTTCTTC. Protein product: CASNRFNYNEQFF. The chain is built from TRBV12-3 or TRBV12-4 and TRBJ2-1; D unclear. CDR3 length: 13 residues. V was trimmed by 7 bases and J by 3 bases, leaving 10 bases between them.